This entry lists 9 T cell receptor beta chains sequenced from one sample in a study of control samples from healthy donors and cancer patients. Sequenced by immunoSEQ multiplex PCR; TCRdb stores in-frame clones only, minus some. Seen here are under 95,000 clones, 80% to 95% observed once, and the top ten hold around 0.95%. The sample consisted of blood. Every receptor here comes from a woman under 40 in good health.

J is TRBJ2-7 and V is TRBV3-1 (or the pseudogene TRBV3-2); D may be TRBD1 or TRBD2 (5 bases each). Per the germline V gene, CDR1 is LGHDT and CDR2 is YNNKEL (reference sequence). This CDR3 spans 14 amino acids. V was pared by 1 base and J by 4 bases, with 11 bases between. The CDR3 protein is CASSQGRDPYEQYF. The CDR3 DNA follows: TGTGCCAGCAGCCAAGGCCGGGACCCATACGAGCAGTACTTC.

This chain uses TRBV19 with TRBJ1-6; no firm D call. The CDR3 spans 13 residues. Germline CDR1 reads LNHDA; CDR2 reads SQIVND (reference sequence). V shed 5 bases and J shed 5 bases, with 7 bases lying between them. CDR3 bases: TGTGCCAGTAGTTGGCAGCATAATTCACCCCTCCACTTT. Translated, it gives CASSWQHNSPLHF.

The V and J genes are TRBV27 and TRBJ2-7; no clear D gene. The V end lost 4 bases, the J end lost 3 bases, and 13 bases lay between the germline ends. Germline values: CDR1 MNHEY, CDR2 SMNVEV (reference sequence). This CDR3 comprises 14 residues. The CDR3, as DNA: TGTGCCAGCAGTTCCCTAACGGGCGGCTACGAGCAGTACTTC. Translating it yields CASSSLTGGYEQYF.

The chain links TRBV5-1 to TRBJ2-5; 8 positions agree with TRBD1. The V and J ends lost 4 bases and 0 bases, in that order; junction bases with no gene match: 8. The CDR3 runs 16 residues. Germline-derived CDR1 and CDR2 are SGHRS and YFSETQ. CDR3 coding DNA: TGCGCCAGCAGCGTTGGACAGGGCTTGTACCAAGAGACCCAGTACTTC. Amino acid sequence: CASSVGQGLYQETQYF.

This chain connects TRBV30 to TRBJ1-1; D is possibly TRBD1 (5 bases). The germline V and J ends were trimmed by 4 bases and 5 bases, with 14 bases remaining between them. This CDR3 spans 13 amino acids. Looked up from germline, CDR1 is GTSNPN and CDR2 is SVGIG (reference sequence). CDR3 sequence: CAWILRGGTEAFF. CDR3 sequence (DNA): TGTGCCTGGATCCTACGGGGGGGTACTGAAGCTTTCTTT.

V usage is TRBV6-2 or TRBV6-3 and J usage is TRBJ2-7, with 7 bases matching TRBD2. The CDR3 consists of 14 residues. From germline, CDR1 is MNHEY and CDR2 SVGEGT. With 5 bases clipped from V and 5 bases from J, the junction kept 9 bases outside the gene matches. CDR3 amino acids: CASSDGGILDEQYF. Here the CDR3 DNA reads TGTGCCAGCAGTGACGGGGGGATCCTCGACGAGCAGTACTTC.

This clone was counted a single time. V is TRBV7-9 and J is TRBJ1-2; 8 bases are a match to TRBD1. J gave up 6 bases and V 5 bases, and 8 bases lay outside the gene matches. The CDR3 runs 14 residues. From germline, CDR1 is SEHNR and CDR2 FQNEAQ (reference sequence). For the CDR3, the DNA is TGTGCCAGCAGCGATGGCGGACAGGGTAATGGCTACACCTTC. This encodes CASSDGGQGNGYTF.

The chain carries TRBV4-2 and TRBJ2-5; weak D call: TRBD2 (5 bases). Trimming removed 1 base from V and 0 bases from J, with 12 bases in between. This CDR3 has 16 amino acids. The germline V gene encodes CDR1 LGHNA and CDR2 YNFKEQ. CDR3 in amino acids: CASSQGAERYQETQYF. The CDR3 DNA is TGTGCCAGCAGCCAAGGAGCGGAGCGGTACCAAGAGACCCAGTACTTC.

The gene calls are TRBV9 and TRBJ1-1; no definite D call. CDR3 length equals 13 residues. The V end was cut by 4 bases, the J end by 1 base, with 8 bases between. Germline V gene sequence: CDR1 SGDLS, CDR2 YYNGEE. In nucleotides, the CDR3 is TGTGCCAGCAGCCTCGGACGGAACACTGAAGCTTTCTTT. Translated, it gives CASSLGRNTEAFF.